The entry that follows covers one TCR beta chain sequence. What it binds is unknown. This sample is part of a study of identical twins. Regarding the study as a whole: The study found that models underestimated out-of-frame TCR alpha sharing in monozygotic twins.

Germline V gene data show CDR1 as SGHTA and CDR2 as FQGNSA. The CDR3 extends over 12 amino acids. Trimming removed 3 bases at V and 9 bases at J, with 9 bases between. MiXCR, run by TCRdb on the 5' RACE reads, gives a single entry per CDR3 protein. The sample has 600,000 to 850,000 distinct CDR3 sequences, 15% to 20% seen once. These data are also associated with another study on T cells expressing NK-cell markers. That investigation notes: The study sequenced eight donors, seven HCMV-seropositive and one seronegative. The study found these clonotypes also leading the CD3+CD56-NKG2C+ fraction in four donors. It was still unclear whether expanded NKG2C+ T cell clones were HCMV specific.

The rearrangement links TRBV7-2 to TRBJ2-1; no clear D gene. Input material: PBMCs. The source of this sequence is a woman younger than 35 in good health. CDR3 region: CASSFRLGEQFF. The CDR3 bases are TGTGCCAGCAGCTTCCGATTAGGTGAGCAGTTCTTC.